Listed below are T cell receptor beta chains from one sample, sequenced in a study of tumor-infiltrating lymphocytes in primary liver carcinoma. A single record per CDR3 protein comes from TCRdb applying MiXCR to the multiplex PCR reads. The table records 150,000 to 200,000 distinct CDR3 sequences, 70% to 90% of them present only once. The sample consisted of tumor tissue from primary liver carcinoma. These receptor sequences come from a middle-aged man with primary liver carcinoma and hepatitis B virus infection. The CDR3 runs from the conserved cysteine through the conserved F or W. D genes are given only for firm matches. Part of the rows lack a size; the others show once, few, many or a class for expanded clones.

>TRBV6-2/TRBV6-3|13|-|-|TRBJ2-3
CASSSALANTHYF
TGTGCCAGCAGTTCTGCACTAGCAAATACACACTATTTT
>TRBV4-1|13|-|-|TRBJ2-6
CVGSQVGVNVLTF
TGCGTCGGCAGCCAAGTTGGGGTCAACGTCCTGACTTTC
>TRBV6-1|14|medium-sized|TRBD1|TRBJ2-7
CASSTGTGPYEQYF
TGTGCCAGCAGTACCGGGACAGGGCCCTACGAGCAGTACTTC
>TRBV4-2|16|many|TRBD2|TRBJ2-3
CASSQELAGDVDTQYF
TGTGCCAGCAGCCAAGAACTAGCGGGAGATGTAGATACGCAGTATTTT
>TRBV4-1|17|-|-|TRBJ2-2
CASSQDRVEANTGELFF
TGCGCCAGCAGCCAAGATAGAGTGGAAGCGAACACCGGGGAGCTGTTTTTT
>TRBV11-2|14|-|-|TRBJ2-2
CASSTHSDAGEPFF
TGTGCCAGCAGCACACACTCGGACGCCGGGGAGCCGTTTTTT
>TRBV7-3|16|once|TRBD2|TRBJ2-1
CASSPLAGGRWVEQFF
TGTGCCAGCAGCCCTCTAGCGGGAGGGCGTTGGGTTGAACAGTTCTTC
>TRBV20-1|14|-|TRBD1|TRBJ1-1
CSAHDETGDRRTFF
TGCAGTGCGCACGACGAGACAGGGGATCGGAGGACTTTCTTT
>TRBV11-2|13|-|-|TRBJ1-2
CASSYSGGSGYTF
TGTGCCAGCAGTTACTCCGGGGGCTCCGGCTACACCTTC
>TRBV14|14|-|-|TRBJ2-3
CDSSWGAWTDTQYF
TGTGACAGCAGCTGGGGGGCCTGGACGGATACGCAGTATTTT
>TRBV4-3|16|-|TRBD1|TRBJ2-7
CASSHSVTGESYEQNF
TGCGCCAGCAGCCATTCCGTGACAGGGGAGTCCTACGAGCAGAACTTC
>TRBV7-3|15|-|TRBD1|TRBJ2-7
CASSPGTGSCDEQYF
TGTGCAAGCAGCCCCGGGACAGGTTCCTGTGATGAGCAGTACTTC
>TRBV11-1|13|-|-|TRBJ1-6
CASNWTLVSPLLF
TGTGCCAGCAACTGGACACTGGTTTCACCTCTCCTCTTT
>TRBV11-1|13|-|-|TRBJ2-1
CASSLAIGGGQFF
TGTGCCAGCAGCTTAGCGATAGGAGGGGGGCAGTTCTTC
>TRBV29-1|15|-|TRBD2|TRBJ2-5
CSFEGSGRLQETQYF
TGCAGCTTTGAGGGATCCGGGAGGCTCCAAGAGACCCAGTACTTC
>TRBV30|15|-|-|TRBJ2-6
CSWTPGHGGANVLTF
TGCTCCTGGACCCCCGGACATGGCGGGGCCAACGTCCTGACTTTC
>TRBV11-3|13|-|-|TRBJ1-1
CASSLGPDTEVLF
TGTGCCAGCAGCTTAGGTCCAGACACTGAAGTTTTATTT
>TRBV4-2|15|-|-|TRBJ1-2
CANSQSGAWVYGYTF
TGTGCCAACAGCCAATCGGGGGCCTGGGTCTATGGCTACACCTTC
>TRBV11-2|18|-|TRBD2|TRBJ2-7
CASSSEGTSGKASYGQYF
TGTGCCAGTAGCTCTGAAGGGACTAGCGGGAAGGCTTCCTACGGGCAGTACTTC
>TRBV6-1|12|-|-|TRBJ2-1
CTSSKAGDEQFF
TGTACCAGCAGTAAAGCAGGGGATGAGCAGTTCTTC
>TRBV11-2|14|-|-|TRBJ2-7
CASSSTRNSYEQHF
TGTGCCAGCAGCTCTACGAGGAACTCCTACGAGCAGCACTTC
>TRBV29-1|13|once|-|TRBJ2-7
CSPRAGTSYEQYF
TGCAGCCCCCGGGCAGGCACATCCTACGAGCAGTACTTC
>TRBV11-3|14|-|-|TRBJ2-1
CASSLGVSNNEQVF
TGTGCTAGCAGCTTGGGCGTCTCGAACAATGAGCAGGTCTTC
>TRBV28|12|-|-|TRBJ1-1
CASKPFGAEAFF
TGTGCCAGCAAGCCATTCGGGGCCGAAGCTTTCTTT
>TRBV30|13|-|-|TRBJ2-3
CVWSTGYPGTQYF
TGTGTCTGGAGTACAGGGTACCCAGGTACGCAGTATTTT
>TRBV11-2|16|-|-|TRBJ1-4
CASSATTGFGNKKPFF
TGTGCCAGCAGTGCCACGACAGGATTTGGTAATAAAAAACCGTTTTTT
>TRBV11-3|16|-|TRBD2|TRBJ2-3
CASSDSPAGGIDTQYF
TGTGCCAGCAGCGACAGCCCGGCGGGAGGGATTGATACGCAGTATTTT
>TRBV6-6|13|-|-|TRBJ1-5
CASSEAKGQSQHF
TGTGCCAGCAGTGAAGCGAAGGGCCAGTCCCAACATTTT
>TRBV11-1|13|-|-|TRBJ2-1
CASKGKRSYEHFF
TGTGCCAGCAAGGGGAAGCGATCCTACGAGCACTTCTTC
>TRBV11-1|15|-|TRBD1|TRBJ2-2
CASTRGQTNTGEPFF
TGTGCCAGCACCAGGGGACAGACTAACACCGGGGAGCCGTTTTTT
>TRBV6-1|13|-|TRBD1|TRBJ1-5
CACWTGGRQPQHF
TGTGCCTGTTGGACAGGGGGTCGTCAGCCCCAGCATTTT
>TRBV12-3/TRBV12-4|14|-|TRBD2|TRBJ2-7
CTSSLRGGSYEQYF
TGTACCAGCAGTTTGCGGGGAGGGTCCTACGAGCAGTACTTC